This TCR beta chain originates from a study of blood T cell repertoires in COVID-19. The junction had 6 bases not matched to a gene; V was cut back by 5 bases and J by 2 bases. The CDR3 consists of 14 residues. Germline V CDR1 and CDR2: MDHEN, SYDVKM. This clone was seen only once. The Seattle patients, enrolled during active infection, were followed longitudinally. Only in-frame clones appear in the TCRdb table, and some are missing; sequencing was by immunoSEQ multiplex PCR. The sample lists under 250,000 clones, around nine tenths occurring once. The rearrangement uses TRBV28 and TRBJ2-7, with TRBD1 matching 7 bases. The source of this sequence is a man aged 55 to 69 with COVID-19, enrolled during active disease. Specimen: peripheral blood. The CDR3 region has the DNA TGTGCCAGCAGTGTGGGGGACAGACCCTACGAGCAGTACTTC. It is translated as CASSVGDRPYEQYF.